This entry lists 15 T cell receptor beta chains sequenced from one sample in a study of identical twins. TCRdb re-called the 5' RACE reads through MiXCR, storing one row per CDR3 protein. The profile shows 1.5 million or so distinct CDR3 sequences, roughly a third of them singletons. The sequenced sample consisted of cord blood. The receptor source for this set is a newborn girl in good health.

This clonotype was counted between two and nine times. The CDR3: CASSLEARVNTEAFF. As DNA, the CDR3 is TGTGCCAGCAGCTTAGAGGCCAGGGTGAACACTGAAGCTTTCTTT. V gene TRBV11-2 combines with J gene TRBJ1-1; a weak D match, TRBD1 (5 bases). With 0 bases removed from V and 0 bases from J, the gap between germline ends came to 8 bases. The CDR3 has 15 residues. Germline assignment: CDR1 SGHAT and CDR2 FQNNGV.

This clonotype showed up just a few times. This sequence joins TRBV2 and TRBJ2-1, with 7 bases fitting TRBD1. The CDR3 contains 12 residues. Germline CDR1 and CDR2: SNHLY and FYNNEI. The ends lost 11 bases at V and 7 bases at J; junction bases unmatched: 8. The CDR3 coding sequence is TGTGCCGGAAAAATACAGGGGAATGAGCAGTTCTTC. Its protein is CAGKIQGNEQFF. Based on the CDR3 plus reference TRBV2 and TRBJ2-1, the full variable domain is EPEVTQTPSHQVTQMGQEVILRCVPISNHLYFYWYRQILGQKVEFLVSFYNNEISEKSEIFDDQFSVERPDGSNFTLKIRSTKLEDSAMYFCAGKIQGNEQFFGPGTRLTVL.

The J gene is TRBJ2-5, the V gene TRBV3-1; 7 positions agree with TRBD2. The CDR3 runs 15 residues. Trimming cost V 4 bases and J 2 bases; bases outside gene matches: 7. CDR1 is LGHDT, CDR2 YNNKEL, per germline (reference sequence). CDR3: CASSPLPAGQETQYF. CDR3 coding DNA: TGTGCCAGCAGCCCCTTACCAGCGGGGCAAGAGACCCAGTACTTC.

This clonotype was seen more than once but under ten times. The CDR3 DNA sequence: TGCAGTGCAAAGCGGACTAGCGGGGGGAATGAGCAGTTCTTC. Encoded protein: CSAKRTSGGNEQFF. The J gene is TRBJ2-1, the V gene TRBV20-1; 14 bases fit TRBD2. Germline CDR1 DFQATT, CDR2 SNEGSKA (reference sequence). J lost 7 bases, V lost 6 bases, and 5 bases had no gene match. The CDR3 is 14 residues long.

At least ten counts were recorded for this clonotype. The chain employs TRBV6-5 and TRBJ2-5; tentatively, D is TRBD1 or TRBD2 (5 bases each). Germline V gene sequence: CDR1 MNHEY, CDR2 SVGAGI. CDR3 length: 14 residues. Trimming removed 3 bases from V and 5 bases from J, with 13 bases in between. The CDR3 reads CASSYQGRTETQYF. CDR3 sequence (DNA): TGTGCCAGCAGTTATCAGGGTCGGACTGAGACCCAGTACTTC.

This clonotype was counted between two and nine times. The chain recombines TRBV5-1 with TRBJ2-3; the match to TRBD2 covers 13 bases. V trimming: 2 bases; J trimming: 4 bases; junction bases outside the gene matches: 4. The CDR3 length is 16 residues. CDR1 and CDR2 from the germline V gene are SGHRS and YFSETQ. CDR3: CASSFGLAGESDTQYF. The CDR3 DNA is TGCGCCAGCAGCTTCGGACTAGCGGGAGAGTCAGATACGCAGTATTTT.

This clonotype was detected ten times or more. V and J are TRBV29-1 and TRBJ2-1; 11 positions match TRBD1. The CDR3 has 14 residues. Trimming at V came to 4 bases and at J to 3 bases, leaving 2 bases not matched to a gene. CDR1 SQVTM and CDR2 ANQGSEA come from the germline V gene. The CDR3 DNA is TGCAGCGTTGCCGGGACAGGGGGCTACAATGAGCAGTTCTTC. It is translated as CSVAGTGGYNEQFF.

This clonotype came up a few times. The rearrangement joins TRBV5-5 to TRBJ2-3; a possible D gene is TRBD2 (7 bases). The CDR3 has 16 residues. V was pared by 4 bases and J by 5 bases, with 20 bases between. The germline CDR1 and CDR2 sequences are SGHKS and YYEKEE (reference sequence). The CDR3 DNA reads TGTGCCAGCAGCACATTTGGGGGGGGCGTTAAAGATACGCAGTATTTT. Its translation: CASSTFGGGVKDTQYF. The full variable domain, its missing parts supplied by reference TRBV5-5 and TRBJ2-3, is DAGVTQSPTHLIKTRGQQVTLRCSPISGHKSVSWYQQVLGQGPQFIFQYYEKEERGRGNFPDRFSARQFPNYSSELNVNALLLGDSALYLCASSTFGGGVKDTQYFGPGTRLTVL.

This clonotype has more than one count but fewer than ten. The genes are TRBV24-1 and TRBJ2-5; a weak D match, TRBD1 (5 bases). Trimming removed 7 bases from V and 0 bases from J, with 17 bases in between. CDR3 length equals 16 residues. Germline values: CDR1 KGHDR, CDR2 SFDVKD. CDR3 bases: TGTGCCACCAGGAAATTGTGGACACCACACCAAGAGACCCAGTACTTC. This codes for CATRKLWTPHQETQYF.

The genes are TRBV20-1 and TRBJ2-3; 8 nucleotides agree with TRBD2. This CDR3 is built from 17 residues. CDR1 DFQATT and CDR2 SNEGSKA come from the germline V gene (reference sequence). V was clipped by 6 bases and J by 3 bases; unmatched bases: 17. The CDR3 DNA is TGCAGTGCCCCGGGTAGCGGGGCGTCAGCACGAACAGATACGCAGTATTTT. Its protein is CSAPGSGASARTDTQYF.

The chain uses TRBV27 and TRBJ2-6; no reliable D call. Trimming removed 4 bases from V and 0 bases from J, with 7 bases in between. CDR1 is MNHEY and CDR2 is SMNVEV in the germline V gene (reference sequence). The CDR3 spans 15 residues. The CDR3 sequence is CASSSLLSGANVLTF. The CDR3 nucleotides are TGTGCCAGCAGTTCGTTGCTCTCTGGGGCCAACGTCCTGACTTTC.

CDR3 amino acids: CSAIQGSNYGYTF. The DNA for the CDR3 is TGCAGCGCCATACAGGGATCTAACTATGGCTACACCTTC. The chain couples TRBV29-1 to TRBJ1-2, with a weak D call TRBD1 (6 bases). The CDR3 has 13 residues. V lost 7 bases to trimming and J lost 0 bases, with 12 bases between them. CDR1 and CDR2 (germline): SQVTM, ANQGSEA.

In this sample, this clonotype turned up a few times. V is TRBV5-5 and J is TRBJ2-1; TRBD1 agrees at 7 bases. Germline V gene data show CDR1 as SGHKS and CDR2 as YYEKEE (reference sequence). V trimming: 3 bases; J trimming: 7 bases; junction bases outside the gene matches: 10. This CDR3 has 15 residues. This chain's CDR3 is CASSSPQGLGNEQFF. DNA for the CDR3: TGTGCCAGCAGCTCTCCACAGGGGCTAGGAAATGAGCAGTTCTTC.

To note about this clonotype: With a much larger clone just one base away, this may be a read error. The CDR3 bases are TGCAGCGTTCCTCGGACAGGGGGCAATGAGCAGTACTTC. Residues: CSVPRTGGNEQYF. The V and J genes are TRBV29-1 and TRBJ2-4, with 11 bases matching TRBD1. Germline assignment: CDR1 SQVTM and CDR2 ANQGSEA. With 5 bases clipped from V and 13 bases from J, the junction kept 10 bases outside the gene matches. The length of the CDR3 is 13 residues. The full variable domain, with the rest looked up from reference TRBV29-1 and TRBJ2-4, is SAVISQKPSRDICQRGTSLTIQCQVDSQVTMMFWYRQQPGQSLTLIATANQGSEATYESGFVIDKFPISRPNLTFSTLTVSNMSPEDSSIYLCSVPRTGGNEQYFGAGTRLSVL.

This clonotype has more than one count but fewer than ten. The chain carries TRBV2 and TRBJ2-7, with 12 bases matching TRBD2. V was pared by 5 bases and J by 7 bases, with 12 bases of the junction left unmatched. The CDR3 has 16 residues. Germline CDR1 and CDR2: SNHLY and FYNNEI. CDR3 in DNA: TGTGCCAGCAGTTCCACGACTAGCGGGGGCCCTAGGGAGCAGTACTTC. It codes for CASSSTTSGGPREQYF. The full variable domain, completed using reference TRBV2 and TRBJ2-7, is EPEVTQTPSHQVTQMGQEVILRCVPISNHLYFYWYRQILGQKVEFLVSFYNNEISEKSEIFDDQFSVERPDGSNFTLKIRSTKLEDSAMYFCASSSTTSGGPREQYFGPGTRLTVT.